Below, 21 T cell receptor beta chains from the same sample are listed, as sequenced in a study of shared clonotypes between healthy human individuals. The table came from immunoSEQ multiplex PCR; TCRdb's copy has only in-frame clones and leaves some out. The top ten hold 0.1% to 0.15% of the sample, which has 2 million or so clones, roughly 94% seen once. Source material: naive CD4+ T cells sorted from blood. The subset denotes: CD45RA+ positively selected. Source of these receptors: a man between 18 and 35 years old in good health.

In regard to this clone: Within the sample, other DNA sequences also encode this same CDR3. V gene TRBV5-1 combines with J gene TRBJ2-3; D might be TRBD1 (8 bases). CDR3 size: 15 residues. The V end lost 4 bases, the J end lost 3 bases, and 15 bases lay between the germline ends. The germline gives CDR1 SGHRS, CDR2 YFSETQ. The CDR3 spells CASSPGQGGTDTQYF. CDR3 nucleotide sequence: TGCGCCAGCAGCCCTGGACAGGGAGGGACAGATACGCAGTATTTT.

This clone was recorded once. This rearrangement joins TRBV29-1 to TRBJ2-2, with no clear D. Germline loops: CDR1 SQVTM, CDR2 ANQGSEA. CDR3 size: 9 residues. V lost 8 bases and J 6 bases, leaving 4 bases between the germline ends. CDR3 residues: CSRSGELFF. The CDR3, as DNA: TGCAGCAGGTCCGGGGAGCTGTTTTTT.

Note on this clone: The sample carries other DNA sequences with the same CDR3. V usage is TRBV18 and J usage is TRBJ2-7; D may be TRBD2 (5 bases). Trimming took off 3 bases at V and 3 bases at J, with 6 bases between the two ends. In germline, CDR1 is KGHSH, CDR2 LQKENI. The CDR3 spans 12 residues. CDR3 sequence reads: CASSPGDYEQYF. The DNA of the CDR3 is TGTGCCAGCTCACCCGGGGACTACGAGCAGTACTTC.

The chain uses TRBV10-1 and TRBJ2-3; the D gene could be TRBD1 or TRBD2 (5 bases each). V lost 2 bases and J lost 6, with 12 bases in between. CDR3 length equals 14 residues. Germline CDR1 reads WNHNN; CDR2 reads SYGVQD (reference sequence). CDR3 DNA: TGCGCCAGCAGTGAGGCCCCCGGGACGGATACGCAGTATTTT. It yields the protein CASSEAPGTDTQYF.

The chain recombines TRBV5-6 with TRBJ2-7, with 8 bases aligning to TRBD1. The V gene's germline CDR1 is SGHDT and CDR2 YYEEEE. The V segment lost 3 bases and the J segment 2 bases; nucleotides outside the gene matches: 4. The CDR3 consists of 14 residues. The CDR3 here is CASSSGGPPYEQYF. The CDR3, as DNA: TGTGCCAGCAGCTCAGGGGGCCCCCCCTACGAGCAGTACTTC.

This chain links TRBV4-3 with TRBJ2-1, with 7 bases lining up with TRBD2. With 4 bases clipped from V and 8 bases from J, the junction kept 17 bases outside the gene matches. The length of the CDR3 is 17 residues. Looked up from germline, CDR1 is LGHNA and CDR2 is YSLEER. CDR3 in amino acids: CASSPLGTGGSGYEQFF. The CDR3 nucleotides read TGCGCCAGCAGCCCCCTCGGAACGGGCGGGAGTGGATATGAGCAGTTCTTC.

The rearrangement joins TRBV6-5 to TRBJ1-4; a weak D match, TRBD1 (5 bases). V was trimmed by 4 bases and J by 1 base, leaving 10 bases between them. This CDR3 has 15 amino acids. Looked up from germline, CDR1 is MNHEY and CDR2 is SVGAGI. The CDR3 reads CASSWGDGTNEKLFF. In DNA form, the CDR3 reads TGTGCCAGCAGTTGGGGGGACGGAACTAATGAAAAACTGTTTTTT.

V is TRBV6-1 and J is TRBJ1-2, with TRBD1 identical over 7 bases. Unmatched junction bases numbered 6, after V lost 5 bases and J lost 6 bases. This CDR3 is 13 amino acids long. The germline CDR1 and CDR2 sequences are MNHNS and SASEGT. The CDR3 DNA is TGTGCCAGCAGTTTGGGACAGTCTAATGGCTACACCTTC. Its translation: CASSLGQSNGYTF.

The chain recombines TRBV7-9 with TRBJ2-5, with 8 positions matching TRBD1. This CDR3 is built from 15 residues. Germline CDR1 is SEHNR and CDR2 is FQNEAQ (reference sequence). The trim removed 1 base at V and 5 bases at J, leaving 6 bases unmatched. The DNA of the CDR3 is TGTGCCAGCAGCTTAGTGGCAGGGGGCCGGGAGACCCAGTACTTC. It codes for CASSLVAGGRETQYF.

Details on this clone: Other DNA sequences in this specimen translate into the identical CDR3. The chain is built from TRBV6-6 and TRBJ1-5; D is uncertain. V gave up 2 bases and J gave up 2 bases, with 10 bases separating them. There are 15 residues in the CDR3. Looked up from germline, CDR1 is MNHNY and CDR2 is SVGAGI (reference sequence). In DNA, the CDR3 is TGTGCCAGCAGTTACGGCGTGGCAGGCAATCAGCCCCAGCATTTT. It is translated as CASSYGVAGNQPQHF.

The J gene is TRBJ2-7, the V gene TRBV5-4; a weak D match, TRBD1 (5 bases). Trimming took 0 bases from V and 0 from J, leaving 16 bases between them. This CDR3 contains 17 residues. CDR1 and CDR2 from the germline V gene are SGHNT and YYREEE (reference sequence). As DNA, the CDR3 is TGTGCCAGCAGCTTGGATCCCATTAGTAGGGGCTCCTACGAGCAGTACTTC. It translates to CASSLDPISRGSYEQYF. The full variable domain, its missing parts supplied by reference TRBV5-4 and TRBJ2-7, is ETGVTQSPTHLIKTRGQQVTLRCSSQSGHNTVSWYQQALGQGPQFIFQYYREEENGRGNFPPRFSGLQFPNYSSELNVNALELDDSALYLCASSLDPISRGSYEQYFGPGTRLTVT.

The V call is TRBV6-5, the J call TRBJ2-7, with 9 bases that match TRBD1. The CDR3 is 14 residues long. Germline values: CDR1 MNHEY, CDR2 SVGAGI. V trimming: 0 bases; J trimming: 5 bases; junction bases outside the gene matches: 2. CDR3 DNA: TGTGCCAGCAGTTACTCGGACAGGGGCGACGAGCAGTACTTC. This gives the protein CASSYSDRGDEQYF.

The chain employs TRBV18 and TRBJ1-2; 7 positions match TRBD1. Per germline, CDR1 KGHSH and CDR2 LQKENI. The CDR3 covers 15 residues. Unmatched junction bases numbered 11, after V lost 5 bases and J lost 5 bases. CDR3 coding DNA: TGTGCCAGCTCATCGGACAGGTCGACCGCTTATGGCTACACCTTC. This sequence encodes CASSSDRSTAYGYTF. The full variable domain, in which reference TRBV18 and TRBJ1-2 provide the parts outside the CDR3, is NAGVMQNPRHLVRRRGQEARLRCSPMKGHSHVYWYRQLPEEGLKFMVYLQKENIIDESGMPKERFSAEFPKEGPSILRIQQVVRGDSAAYFCASSSDRSTAYGYTFGSGTRLTVV.

The chain recombines TRBV7-8 with TRBJ1-1; TRBD1 might be the D (5 bases). The CDR3 is 16 residues long. Germline V lookup: CDR1 SGHVS, CDR2 FQNEAQ. Trimming cost V 2 bases and J 3 bases, with 16 bases left between them. The CDR3: CASSLYGLGVDTEAFF. CDR3 sequence (DNA): TGTGCCAGCAGCTTATACGGGTTGGGGGTGGACACTGAAGCTTTCTTT.

A single count supports this clone. The CDR3: CAWSQGRVAGYTF. In DNA, the CDR3 is TGTGCCTGGAGCCAGGGGAGGGTGGCTGGCTACACCTTC. This rearrangement joins TRBV30 to TRBJ1-2, with D tentatively TRBD1 (6 bases). The V end was cut by 3 bases, the J end by 7 bases, with 15 bases between. CDR3 length: 13 residues. From germline, CDR1 is GTSNPN and CDR2 SVGIG (reference sequence).

The chain employs TRBV7-2 and TRBJ2-1; D gene unclear. The CDR3 sequence is 12 residues long. V lost 5 bases and J lost 6, with 8 bases in between. Germline V CDR1 and CDR2: SGHTA, FQGNSA. Here the CDR3 reads CASSRSINEQFF. CDR3 nucleotide sequence: TGTGCCAGCAGCCGTAGCATCAATGAGCAGTTCTTC.

CDR3 DNA sequence: TGTGCCAGCGGAGTGAGGGGGCTGGTTTCAAATGAGCAGTTCTTC. Translation gives CASGVRGLVSNEQFF. V usage is TRBV2 and J usage is TRBJ2-1; 7 bases line up with TRBD1. This CDR3 has 15 amino acids. CDR1 and CDR2 (germline): SNHLY, FYNNEI. V was clipped by 8 bases and J by 7 bases; unmatched bases: 14.

V gene TRBV28 combines with J gene TRBJ1-1; D is possibly TRBD1 (6 bases). CDR1 and CDR2 (germline): MDHEN, SYDVKM. Between the trimmed V and J ends, which lost 10 bases and 11 bases, there was a span of 20 bases. The CDR3 loop spans 12 amino acids. The CDR3 loop reads CATRRGRRRAFF. Written as DNA, the CDR3 is TGTGCCACTCGACGGGGGCGAAGGCGGGCTTTCTTT. Filled out from reference TRBV28 and TRBJ1-1, the complete variable domain reads DVKVTQSSRYLVKRTGEKVFLECVQDMDHENMFWYRQDPGLGLRLIYFSYDVKMKEKGDIPEGYSVSREKKERFSLILESASTNQTSMYLCATRRGRRRAFFGQGTRLTVV.

This rearrangement joins TRBV5-1 to TRBJ1-3, with TRBD1 matching over 7 bases. Germline assignment: CDR1 SGHRS and CDR2 YFSETQ. CDR3 length: 14 residues. J was trimmed by 5 bases and V by 4 bases; bases with no gene match: 6. The CDR3 DNA reads TGCGCCAGCAGCCCCCGACAGGGCCGAAACACCATATATTTT. Translation gives CASSPRQGRNTIYF.

This sequence joins TRBV19 and TRBJ1-5; TRBD1 is a possible D gene (5 bases). The V end was cut by 5 bases, the J end by 7 bases, with 15 bases between. The CDR3 spans 14 residues. Per germline, CDR1 LNHDA and CDR2 SQIVND (reference sequence). The chain's CDR3 is CASSVTERRQPQHF. Here the CDR3 DNA reads TGTGCCAGTAGTGTGACAGAGAGAAGGCAGCCCCAGCATTTT.

The chain links TRBV19 to TRBJ2-5; a possible D gene is TRBD2 (6 bases). V lost 7 bases, J lost 4 bases, and 16 bases lay in between. Germline V gives CDR1 LNHDA, CDR2 SQIVND (reference sequence). CDR3 length: 14 residues. CDR3 sequence reads: CASKEGRPRETQYF. CDR3 bases: TGTGCCAGTAAGGAGGGCCGCCCGCGAGAGACCCAGTACTTC.